The present entry profiles one TCR beta chain with its context. Its antigen is not identified. This sample was taken from a study of shared clonotypes between healthy human individuals. The material for each subset, its genomic DNA, was split evenly across several immunoSEQ plates. Assay: immunoSEQ multiplex PCR; the TCRdb copy retains only in-frame clones and omits some. This table holds more than 550,000 clones, about 91% found once. Findings and limits, study-wide: On the whole, naive subsets had larger estimated richness than memory subsets had. Only blood was sampled; tissue repertoires likely differ.

Naive-designated CD8 cells lacked CD45RO, were positively enriched for CCR7, and omitted terminally differentiated effector memory CD45RA+ cells. The V gene lost 5 bases and the J gene lost 5 bases, with 23 bases spanning the gap. Germline assignment: CDR1 SGHVS and CDR2 FQNEAQ. The CDR3 consists of 17 residues. The sequenced material came from naive CD8+ T cells sorted from blood. The rearrangement uses TRBV7-8 and TRBJ2-3; maybe TRBD2 (6 bases). The TCR originated in a man in his thirties or forties in good health. CDR3 in amino acids: CASSVNPRLEVLDTQYF. In DNA form, the CDR3 reads TGTGCCAGCAGCGTGAACCCGAGACTAGAAGTACTAGATACGCAGTATTTT.